This T cell receptor beta chain was recorded in a study of T cells in women clearing cervical HPV infection. The trim removed 4 bases at V and 2 bases at J, leaving 3 bases unmatched. The germline CDR1 and CDR2 sequences are SGHRS and YFSETQ. There are 15 residues in the CDR3. The protocol was immunoSEQ multiplex PCR, while the TCRdb copy is restricted to in-frame clones and leaves out a portion. The sample data list approximately 52,000 clones. For this clone: Its antigen is undetermined. The observed sequence ends 3 residues before the CDR3 terminus, with the missing tail filled in from the germline J gene.

Study-wide points: It is unknown whether associations predate infection; no effector/memory or HPV-specific sorting. T-cell numbers per sample were unknown and may explain richness differences.

This sequence originates from a woman aged 18-70 years with a cervical HPV16 infection that either progressed to CIN3+ or cleared (not recorded which). Source material: blood buffy coat. The V and J genes are TRBV5-1 and TRBJ2-1; 10 bases are a match to TRBD2. The sequenced CDR3 bases are TGCGCCAGCAGCAGTACTAGCGGGACCTACAATGAG. It specifies CASSSTSGTYNE. In full, the CDR3 is CASSSTSGTYNEQFF.